This T cell receptor (beta chain) was obtained from a study of control samples from healthy donors and cancer patients. The CDR3 has 14 residues. The germline CDR1 and CDR2 sequences are SNHLY and FYNNEI. The V segment lost 11 bases and the J segment 3 bases; nucleotides outside the gene matches: 8. TCRdb's copy holds only in-frame clones and misses some; the assay was immunoSEQ multiplex PCR. The table lists approximately 150,000 clones, about nine tenths of them singletons, with more than 6.5% in the top ten. The J gene is TRBJ2-2, the V gene TRBV2; 8 bases align to TRBD2. The sequence derives from a man aged 50 to 60 with head and neck cancer. Material for sequencing was PBMCs. CDR3 residues: CAGRAGAHTGELFF. CDR3 nucleotides: TGTGCCGGTAGAGCGGGGGCCCACACCGGGGAGCTGTTTTTT.